The TCR beta chain under discussion was sequenced for a study of blood T cell repertoires in COVID-19. Background on the study: Nucleic acid was either cDNA or gDNA, and it came from T cells, B-cell-depleted T cells, or PBMCs.

CDR3 length: 14 amino acids. In germline, CDR1 is LGHDT, CDR2 YNNKEL (reference sequence). V was clipped by 4 bases and J by 3 bases, with 13 bases between them. Only in-frame clones appear in the TCRdb table, and some are missing; sequencing was by immunoSEQ multiplex PCR. The profile shows some 57,000 clones, 80% to 95% of them singletons. Specimen: peripheral blood. This receptor was taken from a human donor in a cohort sampled during active COVID-19. This chain connects TRBV3-1 (or the pseudogene TRBV3-2) to TRBJ2-7; tentatively, D is TRBD2 (5 bases). The CDR3 DNA reads TGTGCCAGCAGCCCAAGCGGCGGCCTCTACGAGCAGTACTTC. Translated, it gives CASSPSGGLYEQYF.